This TCR beta chain was obtained from a study of PD-1 blockade in mismatch repair-deficient tumors. Turning to this clone: Its antigen is not identified.

The assay was immunoSEQ multiplex PCR, and TCRdb's table has in-frame clones only and misses some. Here the sample spans 13,000 to 15,000 clones, roughly 84% being singletons. The CDR3 runs to 16 residues. Germline-derived CDR1 and CDR2 are SGHAT and FQDESV (reference sequence). V shed 3 bases and J 4 bases; nucleotides not matched to a gene: 10. Time point meaning: approximately 11-day in vitro stimulation with candidate neoantigen peptide 4. The sample consisted of cells cultured in vitro, taken from a patient treated with pembrolizumab. This receptor was identified in an adult with mismatch repair-deficient cancer. The chain has TRBV11-1 and TRBJ2-7; TRBD1 matches at 9 bases. CDR3 DNA sequence: TGTGCCAGCAGCTTTCACGGACAGGGGCAAGGTTACGAGCAGTACTTC. It yields the protein CASSFHGQGQGYEQYF. Drawing the rest from reference TRBV11-1 and TRBJ2-7, the complete variable domain is EAEVAQSPRYKITEKSQAVAFWCDPISGHATLYWYRQILGQGPELLVQFQDESVVDDSQLPKDRFSAERLKGVDSTLKIQPAELGDSAMYLCASSFHGQGQGYEQYFGPGTRLTVT.